The entry below describes one T cell receptor beta chain. As yet, its antigen is unknown. The junction departs from the called germline gene at one end, perhaps through a read error. This sample is part of a study of blood T cells in healthy people across ages. Study information: With template switching, about one barcoded beta molecule was captured per two T cells.

A J-beta primer mix and a sample-barcoded 5' primer were used in a second PCR of roughly 6 to 12 cycles. TCRdb reprocessed the 5' RACE reads via MiXCR and lists one record per CDR3 protein. The profile shows 650,000 or so distinct CDR3 sequences, 45% to 60% of them singletons. Study-level results: Roughly linear declines in TCR beta diversity per million T cells occurred with age.

Total RNA was extracted at no less than 6 micrograms per sample. Germline V gene data show CDR1 as ENHRY and CDR2 as SYGVKD. The CDR3 sequence is 12 residues long. Sample: blood. This receptor was taken from a woman of 80 years or more in good health. The V and J genes are TRBV10-3 and TRBJ2-3; TRBD1 matches 12 bases. CDR3 DNA: TGCGGGACAGGGGGCGCCGCAGATACGCAGTATTTT. Translated, it gives CGTGGAADTQYF.